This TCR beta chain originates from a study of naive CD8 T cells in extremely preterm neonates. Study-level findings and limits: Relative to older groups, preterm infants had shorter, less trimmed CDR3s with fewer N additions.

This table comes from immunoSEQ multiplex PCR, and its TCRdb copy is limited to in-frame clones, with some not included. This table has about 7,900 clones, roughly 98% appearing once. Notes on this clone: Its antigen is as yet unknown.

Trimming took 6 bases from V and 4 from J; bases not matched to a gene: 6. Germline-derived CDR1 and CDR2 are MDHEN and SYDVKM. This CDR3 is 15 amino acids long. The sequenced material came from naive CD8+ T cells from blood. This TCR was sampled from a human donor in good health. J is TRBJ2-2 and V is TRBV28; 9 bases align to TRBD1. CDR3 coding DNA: TGTGCCAGCAGCCAGGACAGGGGTGGCACCGGGGAGCTGTTTTTT. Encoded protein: CASSQDRGGTGELFF.